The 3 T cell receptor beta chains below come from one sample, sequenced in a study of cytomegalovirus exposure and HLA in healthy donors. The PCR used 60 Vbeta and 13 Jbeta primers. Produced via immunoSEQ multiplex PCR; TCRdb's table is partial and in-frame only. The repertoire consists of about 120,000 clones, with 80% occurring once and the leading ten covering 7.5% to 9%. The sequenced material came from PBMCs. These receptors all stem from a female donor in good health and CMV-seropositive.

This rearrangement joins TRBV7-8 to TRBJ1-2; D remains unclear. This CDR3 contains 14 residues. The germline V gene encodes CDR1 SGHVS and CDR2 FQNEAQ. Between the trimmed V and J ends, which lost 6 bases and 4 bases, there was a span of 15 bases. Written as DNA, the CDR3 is TGTGCCAGCAGTTCCCGCGAGGGTGGCTATGGCTACACCTTC. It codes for CASSSREGGYGYTF.

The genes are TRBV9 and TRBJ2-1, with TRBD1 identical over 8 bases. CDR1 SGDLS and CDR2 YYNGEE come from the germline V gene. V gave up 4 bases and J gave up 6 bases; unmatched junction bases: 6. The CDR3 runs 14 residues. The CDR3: CASSLSRGPNEQFF. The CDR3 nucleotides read TGTGCCAGCAGCCTCTCCAGGGGGCCCAATGAGCAGTTCTTC.

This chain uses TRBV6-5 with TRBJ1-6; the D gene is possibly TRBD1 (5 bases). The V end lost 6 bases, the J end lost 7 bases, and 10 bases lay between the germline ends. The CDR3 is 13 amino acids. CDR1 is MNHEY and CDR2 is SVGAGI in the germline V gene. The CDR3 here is CASRMGGNSPLHF. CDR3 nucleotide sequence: TGTGCCAGCAGAATGGGGGGAAATTCACCCCTCCACTTT.